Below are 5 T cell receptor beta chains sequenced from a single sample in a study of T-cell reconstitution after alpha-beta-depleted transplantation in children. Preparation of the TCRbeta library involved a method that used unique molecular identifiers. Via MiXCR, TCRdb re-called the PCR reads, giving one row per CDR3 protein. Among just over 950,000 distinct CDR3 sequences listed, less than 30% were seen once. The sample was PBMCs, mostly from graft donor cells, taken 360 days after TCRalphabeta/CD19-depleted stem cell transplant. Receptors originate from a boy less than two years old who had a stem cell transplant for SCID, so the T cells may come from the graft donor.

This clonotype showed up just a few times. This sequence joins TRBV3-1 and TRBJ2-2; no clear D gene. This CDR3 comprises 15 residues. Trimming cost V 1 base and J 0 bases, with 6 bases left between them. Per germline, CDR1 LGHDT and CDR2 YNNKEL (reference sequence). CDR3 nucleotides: TGTGCCAGCAGCCAAGGGACCACGAACACCGGGGAGCTGTTTTTT. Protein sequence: CASSQGTTNTGELFF.

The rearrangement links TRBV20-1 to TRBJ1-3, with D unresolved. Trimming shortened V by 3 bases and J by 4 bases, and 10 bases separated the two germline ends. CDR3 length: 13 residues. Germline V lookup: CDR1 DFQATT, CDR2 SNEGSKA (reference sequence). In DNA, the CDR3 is TGCAGTGCTAGCGGCCACATAGGAAACACCATATATTTT. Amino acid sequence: CSASGHIGNTIYF.

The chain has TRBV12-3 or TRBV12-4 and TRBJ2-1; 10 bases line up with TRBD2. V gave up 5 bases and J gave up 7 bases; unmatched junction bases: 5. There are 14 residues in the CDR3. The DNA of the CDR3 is TGTGCCAGCAGTCTACCGGGACTAGCGAATGAGCAGTTCTTC. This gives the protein CASSLPGLANEQFF.

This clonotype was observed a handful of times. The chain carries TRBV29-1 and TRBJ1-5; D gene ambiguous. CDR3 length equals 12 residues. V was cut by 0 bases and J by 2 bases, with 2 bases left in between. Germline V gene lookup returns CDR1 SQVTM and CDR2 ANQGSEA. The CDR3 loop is CSVEEGNQPQHF. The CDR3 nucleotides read TGCAGCGTTGAAGAGGGCAATCAGCCCCAGCATTTT.

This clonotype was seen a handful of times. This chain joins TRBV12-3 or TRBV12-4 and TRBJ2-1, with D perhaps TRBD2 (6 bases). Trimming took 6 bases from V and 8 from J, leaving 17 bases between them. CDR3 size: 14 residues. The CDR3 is CASSPGTPHYEQFF. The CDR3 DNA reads TGTGCCAGCAGCCCAGGGACTCCGCACTATGAGCAGTTCTTC.